This T cell receptor (beta chain) was sequenced during a study of blood T cell repertoires in COVID-19. Study details: Italy, Spain and the United States were the sources of the convalescent and acute COVID-19 samples.

The data were produced by immunoSEQ multiplex PCR, yet TCRdb's version contains in-frame clones alone and is incomplete. The table includes 65,000 to 95,000 clones, roughly 77% detected once. The CDR3 runs to 16 residues. CDR1 is LNHDA and CDR2 is SQIVND in the germline V gene (reference sequence). With 4 bases clipped from V and 0 bases from J, the junction kept 4 bases outside the gene matches. The chain couples TRBV19 to TRBJ1-1, with 11 bases fitting TRBD1. Sequencing was carried out using peripheral blood. The TCR was taken from a man aged 50-60 years with active or convalescent COVID-19. CDR3 amino acids: CASSRGTGGMNTEAFF. The CDR3 coding sequence is TGTGCCAGTAGTAGGGGGACAGGGGGAATGAACACTGAAGCTTTCTTT.